This T cell receptor beta chain stems from a study of T cells in Graves' hyperthyroidism and ophthalmopathy. The study included ophthalmopathy patients with Clinical Activity Score at least 3, NOSPECS grade at least 4 and duration under 3 months. The CDR3 runs to 14 residues. Germline CDR1 is DFQATT and CDR2 is SNEGSKA (reference sequence). V lost 3 bases, J lost 4 bases, and 5 bases stayed unmatched. Using RNA transcripts as the source, TCR beta CDR3 regions were amplified. The HTBI primer set served for first-round RT-PCR of the TCR CDR3. In TCRdb, the multiplex PCR reads were re-called with MiXCR into one record per CDR3 protein. This table has 620,000 or so distinct CDR3 sequences, around 15% appearing once.

The source material was blood. The sequence derives from a woman aged 50 to 65 with Graves' ophthalmopathy. The gene calls are TRBV20-1 and TRBJ1-2, with 10 bases lining up with TRBD1. The CDR3 here is CSARTGGSPYGYTF. Written as DNA, the CDR3 is TGCAGTGCTAGGACAGGGGGCTCGCCCTATGGCTACACCTTC.